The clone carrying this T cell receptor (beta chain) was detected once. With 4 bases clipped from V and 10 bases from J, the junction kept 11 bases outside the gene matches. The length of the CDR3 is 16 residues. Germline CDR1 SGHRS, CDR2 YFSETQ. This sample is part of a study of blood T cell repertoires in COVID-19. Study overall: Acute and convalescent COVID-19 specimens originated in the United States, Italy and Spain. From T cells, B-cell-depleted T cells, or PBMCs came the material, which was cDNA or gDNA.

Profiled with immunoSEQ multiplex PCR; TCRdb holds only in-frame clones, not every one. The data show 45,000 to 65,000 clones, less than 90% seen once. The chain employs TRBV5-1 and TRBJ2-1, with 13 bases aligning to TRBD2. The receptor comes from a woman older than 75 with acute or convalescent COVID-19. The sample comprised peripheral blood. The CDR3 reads CASSKRLAGGSGEQFF. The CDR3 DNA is TGCGCCAGCAGCAAGAGACTAGCGGGGGGTTCTGGGGAGCAGTTCTTC.